This T cell receptor (beta chain) was sequenced in a study of blood T cell repertoires in COVID-19. Background on the study: Some COVID-19 samples were acute and others convalescent; all came from the United States, Italy and Spain. Sample material is recorded as cDNA or gDNA derived from T cells, B-cell-depleted T cells, or PBMCs.

The V end was cut by 0 bases, the J end by 7 bases, with 7 bases between. The CDR3 has 14 residues. Germline V gene lookup returns CDR1 SEHNR and CDR2 FQNEAQ (reference sequence). Data came from immunoSEQ multiplex PCR; TCRdb stores just in-frame clones and leaves some out. The sample holds over 100,000 clones, approximately 90% seen once. The rearrangement links TRBV7-9 to TRBJ1-6; D is unresolved. Material for sequencing was peripheral blood. The source of this sequence is a man in his fifties or sixties with COVID-19, enrolled during active disease. The CDR3 DNA reads TGTGCCAGCAGCTTAGCCACGGAGAATTCACCCCTCCACTTT. Residues: CASSLATENSPLHF.